Sequencing of this T cell receptor (beta chain) was carried out in a study of blood T cell repertoires in COVID-19. Study overall: Collection of acute and convalescent COVID-19 samples took place in the United States, Italy and Spain.

This CDR3 has 15 amino acids. Germline values: CDR1 SEHNR, CDR2 FQNEAQ (reference sequence). Trimming left V 1 base short and J 4 bases short, with 13 bases between. Produced via immunoSEQ multiplex PCR; TCRdb's table is partial and in-frame only. The sample shows 80,000 to 100,000 clones, over 70% of them seen only once. This receptor was obtained from a man aged 65 to 79 with acute or convalescent COVID-19. This chain links TRBV7-9 with TRBJ1-1, with D perhaps TRBD1 (6 bases). Input material: peripheral blood. This CDR3 is CASSLEGQPVTEAFF. CDR3 DNA: TGTGCCAGCAGCTTAGAGGGACAACCTGTCACTGAAGCTTTCTTT.